This passage covers 14 T cell receptor beta chains from one sample sequenced in a study of blood T cell repertoires in COVID-19. Here immunoSEQ multiplex PCR was the method, and the copy in TCRdb shows in-frame clones only, minus some. The sample consists of fewer than 400,000 clones, 85% of them appearing once. Sequencing input: peripheral blood. The source is a woman under 30 with acute or convalescent COVID-19.

The chain uses TRBV19 and TRBJ2-5, with D perhaps TRBD2 (6 bases). The V and J ends lost 4 bases and 3 bases respectively, with 9 bases between them. The CDR3 covers 13 residues. The germline gives CDR1 LNHDA, CDR2 SQIVND (reference sequence). The CDR3 here is CASSRLAEETQYF. The CDR3 DNA reads as TGTGCCAGTAGTAGGTTAGCGGAAGAGACCCAGTACTTC.

A single count supports this clone. The chain links TRBV7-3 to TRBJ2-7; possibly TRBD2 for D (6 bases). The CDR3 loop spans 15 amino acids. V lost 2 bases to trimming and J lost 4 bases, with 15 bases between them. Germline lookup yields CDR1 SGHTA and CDR2 FQGTGA. Here the CDR3 reads CASSLQSQGGYEQYF. Written as DNA, the CDR3 is TGTGCCAGCAGCTTACAAAGCCAGGGAGGATACGAGCAGTACTTC.

The chain links TRBV4-1 to TRBJ2-2; a weak D match, TRBD1 (5 bases). Per germline, CDR1 MGHRA and CDR2 YSYEKL. Trimming cost V 1 base and J 1 base, with 10 bases left between them. The CDR3 is 16 amino acids. The CDR3 sequence is CASSQVGQGNTGELFF. In nucleotides, the CDR3 is TGCGCCAGCAGCCAAGTAGGCCAGGGGAACACCGGGGAGCTGTTTTTT.

With regard to this clone: One end of the junction fails to match germline, which may point to a read error. V gene TRBV4-2 combines with J gene TRBJ1-3; the D gene is possibly TRBD1 (5 bases). There are 16 residues in the CDR3. The germline V gene has CDR1 LGHNA and CDR2 YNFKEQ. CDR3 coding DNA: TGTGCCAGCAGCCAAGAGGGGGGGAACTCTAGAAACACCATATATTTT. Encoded protein: CASSQEGGNSRNTIYF.

The V gene is TRBV9, the J gene TRBJ2-1, with 8 bases identical to TRBD2. Germline lookup yields CDR1 SGDLS and CDR2 YYNGEE. Trimming at V came to 4 bases and at J to 6 bases, leaving 3 bases not matched to a gene. This CDR3 is 13 amino acids long. The CDR3, as DNA: TGTGCCAGCAGCACGACTAGCGTCAATGAGCAGTTCTTC. Its translation is CASSTTSVNEQFF. Full variable domain (rest looked up from reference TRBV9 and TRBJ2-1): DSGVTQTPKHLITATGQRVTLRCSPRSGDLSVYWYQQSLDQGLQFLIQYYNGEERAKGNILERFSAQQFPDLHSELNLSSLELGDSALYFCASSTTSVNEQFFGPGTRLTVL.

The V call is TRBV28, the J call TRBJ1-1; 8 bases line up with TRBD1. The CDR3 is 14 residues long. CDR1 MDHEN and CDR2 SYDVKM come from the germline V gene. V trimming: 6 bases; J trimming: 4 bases; junction bases outside the gene matches: 7. Written as DNA, the CDR3 is TGTGCCAGCAGCTCCGCTACAGGGGGCACTGAAGCTTTCTTT. This codes for CASSSATGGTEAFF. Drawing the rest from reference TRBV28 and TRBJ1-1, the complete variable domain is DVKVTQSSRYLVKRTGEKVFLECVQDMDHENMFWYRQDPGLGLRLIYFSYDVKMKEKGDIPEGYSVSREKKERFSLILESASTNQTSMYLCASSSATGGTEAFFGQGTRLTVV.

The chain is built from TRBV5-4 and TRBJ1-3; D is ambiguous. This CDR3 has 13 residues. Germline-derived CDR1 and CDR2 are SGHNT and YYREEE (reference sequence). V lost 0 bases to trimming and J lost 4 bases, with 5 bases between them. The CDR3 loop is CASSLVAGNTIYF. The CDR3 DNA follows: TGTGCCAGCAGCTTGGTTGCGGGAAACACCATATATTTT.

The chain recombines TRBV5-1 with TRBJ1-4; 9 nucleotides agree with TRBD1. V lost 4 bases to trimming and J lost 8 bases; unmatched junction nucleotides: 6. The length of the CDR3 is 14 residues. Per germline, CDR1 SGHRS and CDR2 YFSETQ. In DNA, the CDR3 is TGCGCCAGCAGCGGGACAGGGAACGGAGAAAAACTGTTTTTT. Translating gives CASSGTGNGEKLFF. Supplemented by reference TRBV5-1 and TRBJ1-4, the full variable domain reads KAGVTQTPRYLIKTRGQQVTLSCSPISGHRSVSWYQQTPGQGLQFLFEYFSETQRNKGNFPGRFSGRQFSNSRSEMNVSTLELGDSALYLCASSGTGNGEKLFFGSGTQLSVL.

The V and J genes are TRBV27 and TRBJ2-5, with a tentative D call TRBD1 (5 bases). The CDR3 runs 13 residues. Trimming took off 2 bases at V and 3 bases at J, with 7 bases between the two ends. Germline V gene lookup returns CDR1 MNHEY and CDR2 SMNVEV (reference sequence). CDR3 nucleotide sequence: TGTGCCAGCAGTTTAGACAGAAAAGAGACCCAGTACTTC. This sequence encodes CASSLDRKETQYF.

The gene calls are TRBV30 and TRBJ2-5, with 7 bases that match TRBD1. The trim removed 0 bases at V and 2 bases at J, leaving 3 bases unmatched. The germline gives CDR1 GTSNPN, CDR2 SVGIG (reference sequence). The CDR3 is 14 residues long. The CDR3 nucleotides read TGTGCCTGGAGTGTACTCAGGGGGCAAGAGACCCAGTACTTC. This translates into CAWSVLRGQETQYF. Based on the CDR3 plus reference TRBV30 and TRBJ2-5, the full variable domain is SQTIHQWPATLVQPVGSPLSLECTVEGTSNPNLYWYRQAAGRGLQLLFYSVGIGQISSEVPQNLSASRPQDRQFILSSKKLLLSDSGFYLCAWSVLRGQETQYFGPGTRLLVL.

The chain combines TRBV11-2 with TRBJ2-7, with 7 bases lining up with TRBD1. The length of the CDR3 is 15 residues. J was trimmed by 2 bases and V by 0 bases; bases with no gene match: 4. Germline V gene data show CDR1 as SGHAT and CDR2 as FQNNGV. In nucleotides, the CDR3 is TGTGCCAGCAGCTTAGACCCGACAGGGCCCTACGAGCAGTACTTC. It translates to CASSLDPTGPYEQYF.

The DNA of the CDR3 is TGTGCCAGTAGAAGTGGGGCTCACAATGAGCAGTTCTTC. Protein sequence: CASRSGAHNEQFF. This chain connects TRBV19 to TRBJ2-1, with D possibly being TRBD1 (5 bases). The CDR3 contains 13 residues. The germline V gene has CDR1 LNHDA and CDR2 SQIVND (reference sequence). Trimming cost V 6 bases and J 5 bases, with 11 bases left between them.

The chain uses TRBV30 and TRBJ2-7; TRBD1 aligns across 9 bases. CDR1 is GTSNPN and CDR2 is SVGIG in the germline V gene (reference sequence). This CDR3 region has 15 residues. Losses at the gene ends were 4 bases for V and 4 bases for J; bases not matched to a gene: 11. The CDR3 sequence is CAWMPGGTGFYEQYF. In DNA form, the CDR3 reads TGTGCCTGGATGCCCGGAGGGACAGGGTTTTACGAGCAGTACTTC. The full variable domain, its missing parts supplied by reference TRBV30 and TRBJ2-7, is SQTIHQWPATLVQPVGSPLSLECTVEGTSNPNLYWYRQAAGRGLQLLFYSVGIGQISSEVPQNLSASRPQDRQFILSSKKLLLSDSGFYLCAWMPGGTGFYEQYFGPGTRLTVT.

This chain connects TRBV29-1 to TRBJ2-6; D is unclear. The CDR3 runs to 12 residues. CDR1 and CDR2 from the germline V gene are SQVTM and ANQGSEA. Trimming took off 6 bases at V and 0 bases at J, with 3 bases between the two ends. CDR3 protein: CSVSSGANVLTF. As DNA, the CDR3 is TGCAGCGTGAGCTCTGGGGCCAACGTCCTGACTTTC.